Listed below are T cell receptor beta chains from one sample, sequenced in a study of blood T cell repertoires in COVID-19. This table comes from immunoSEQ multiplex PCR, and its TCRdb copy is limited to in-frame clones, with some not included. The data hold over 150,000 clones, with over 60% observed a single time. Sequenced material: peripheral blood. All receptors come from a woman aged 65 to 85 with acute or convalescent COVID-19. CDR3s include the opening cysteine and the closing phenylalanine or tryptophan. A D gene is named only where the DNA matches it firmly. Not all rows give a size; the values are once, few, many and, for expanded clones, a class.

>TRBD1|TRBV13|few|TRBJ1-2
CASTVGGTGEVYGYTF
TGTGCCAGCACCGTTGGGGGAACAGGGGAGGTCTATGGCTACACCTTC
>TRBD1|TRBV15|.|TRBJ2-7
CATSRGLGQGAHEQYF
TGTGCCACCAGCAGGGGGTTGGGACAGGGGGCCCACGAGCAGTACTTC
>.|TRBV29-1|few|TRBJ2-1
CSVHKQGGDSYNEQFF
TGCAGCGTTCATAAACAGGGAGGGGACTCCTACAATGAGCAGTTCTTC
>TRBD1|TRBV5-1|.|TRBJ1-6
CASSLEGQGYNSPLHF
TGCGCCAGCAGCCTGGAAGGACAGGGGTATAATTCACCCCTCCACTTT
>.|TRBV5-1|.|TRBJ1-2
CASSFAQGGGYTF
TGCGCCAGCAGCTTTGCACAGGGCGGTGGCTACACCTTC
>.|TRBV19|.|TRBJ1-2
CASSIFPTRGYGYTF
TGTGCCAGTAGTATATTCCCCACGCGGGGCTATGGCTACACCTTC
>TRBD2|TRBV5-1|.|TRBJ2-1
CASSYSSGINEQFF
TGCGCCAGCAGCTACTCTAGCGGGATTAATGAGCAGTTCTTC
>.|TRBV30|.|TRBJ2-1
CARAGSSYNEQFF
TGTGCCCGGGCGGGCAGCTCCTACAATGAGCAGTTCTTC
>TRBD1|TRBV5-4|few|TRBJ1-2
CASSLDRGFGGYTF
TGTGCCAGCAGCTTGGACAGGGGTTTTGGTGGCTACACCTTC
>TRBD1|TRBV5-1|.|TRBJ1-1
CASNTGARDREAFF
TGCGCCAGCAATACGGGGGCGCGGGACAGGGAAGCTTTCTTT
>TRBD2|TRBV5-4|.|TRBJ2-7
CASSPGLAGGEQYF
TGTGCCAGCAGCCCAGGACTAGCGGGTGGGGAGCAGTACTTC
>TRBD2|TRBV2|.|TRBJ2-7
CASAGLPRGEQYF
TGTGCCAGCGCGGGGCTTCCGCGGGGGGAGCAGTACTTC